The present T cell receptor beta chain was sequenced within a study of T cell responses to AZD1222 COVID-19 vaccine. Overall study findings and caveats: Sampled repertoires all dated from after the peak T cell response. Rises in breadth and depth of Spike-specific TCRs came after two AZD1222 doses. The sample set comprised mostly white British donors with more females, and clonal diversity was possibly underestimated. Only a handful of AZD1222 recipients, several in all, had baseline seropositivity.

Clones were sequenced by immunoSEQ multiplex PCR, and TCRdb holds only the in-frame ones, with some missing. The sample lists approximately 170,000 clones; 80% to 95% were seen once. The CDR3 loop spans 15 amino acids. Trimming cost V 4 bases and J 3 bases; bases outside gene matches: 5. Germline CDR1 reads SGHTA; CDR2 reads FQGNSA. Remarks on this clone: What it recognizes is unknown.

This specimen consisted of peripheral blood, obtained on day 0 of AZD1222 vaccination. The clonotype comes from an adult in good health. The V call is TRBV7-2, the J call TRBJ2-3, with 9 bases that match TRBD2. CDR3 amino acids: CASSSSGRQTDTQYF. Written as DNA, the CDR3 is TGTGCCAGCAGCTCGAGCGGGAGGCAGACAGATACGCAGTATTTT.